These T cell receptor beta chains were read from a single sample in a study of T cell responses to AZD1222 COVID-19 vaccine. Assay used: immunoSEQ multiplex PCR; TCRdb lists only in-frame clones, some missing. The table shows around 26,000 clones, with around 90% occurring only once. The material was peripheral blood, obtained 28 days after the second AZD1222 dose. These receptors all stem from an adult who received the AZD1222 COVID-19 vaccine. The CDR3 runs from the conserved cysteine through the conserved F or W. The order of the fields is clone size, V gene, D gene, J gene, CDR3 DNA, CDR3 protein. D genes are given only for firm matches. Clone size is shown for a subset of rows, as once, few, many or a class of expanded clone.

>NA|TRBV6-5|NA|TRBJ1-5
TGTGCCAGCAGTTACTCGAGAGATCAGCCCCAGCATTTT
CASSYSRDQPQHF
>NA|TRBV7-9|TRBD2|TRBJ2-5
TGTGCCAGCAGCTTGGCGGGGGGGCCAGAGACCCAGTACTTC
CASSLAGGPETQYF
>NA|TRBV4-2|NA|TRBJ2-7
TGTGCCAGCAGCCAAGGGCCTAGTAACGAGCAGTACTTC
CASSQGPSNEQYF
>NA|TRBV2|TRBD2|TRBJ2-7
TGTGCCAGCAGTCCCCTACGGGGGGACTCCTACGAGCAGTACTTC
CASSPLRGDSYEQYF
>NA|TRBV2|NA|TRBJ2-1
TGTGCCAGCAAGGGGAATGAGCAGTTCTTC
CASKGNEQFF
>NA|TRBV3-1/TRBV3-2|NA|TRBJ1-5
TGTGCCAGCAGCCAAGTTGGGGACAATCAGCCCCAGCATTTT
CASSQVGDNQPQHF
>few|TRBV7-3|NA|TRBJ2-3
TGTGCCAGCAGCCCCTCTGCAGGGAGTAGCACAGATACGCAGTATTTT
CASSPSAGSSTDTQYF
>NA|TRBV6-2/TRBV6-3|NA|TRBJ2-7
TGTGCCAGCAGTTACCCGGACATCCCTTCGTACGAGCAGTACTTC
CASSYPDIPSYEQYF
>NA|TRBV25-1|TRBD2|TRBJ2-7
TGTGCCAGCAGTGGAAAGGGACGGGAGGGGTACGAGCAGTACTTC
CASSGKGREGYEQYF
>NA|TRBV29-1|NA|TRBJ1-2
TGCAGCGTGGGGTCATTTAACTATGGCTACACCTTC
CSVGSFNYGYTF
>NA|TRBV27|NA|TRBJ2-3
TGTGCCAGCAGTTTCTCTTCAGGGACAGATACGCAGTATTTT
CASSFSSGTDTQYF
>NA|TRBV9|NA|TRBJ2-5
TGTGCCAGCAGCGTAGAGGACTCAGGAGCCCAGTACTTC
CASSVEDSGAQYF
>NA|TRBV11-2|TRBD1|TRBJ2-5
TGTGCCAGCTGTGACAGGGGGCGCCTGGAGACCCAGTACTTC
CASCDRGRLETQYF
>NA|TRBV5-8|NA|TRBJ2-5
TGTGCCAGCAGCACTGAGCCGACCCAGTACTTC
CASSTEPTQYF
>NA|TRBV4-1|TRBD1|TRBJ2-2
TGCGCCAGCAGCCGAGGGACAGTGAACACCGGGGAGCTGTTTTTT
CASSRGTVNTGELFF
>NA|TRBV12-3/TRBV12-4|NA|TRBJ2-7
TGTGCCAGCAGTATAGGGACGGCCTACGAGCAGTACTTC
CASSIGTAYEQYF
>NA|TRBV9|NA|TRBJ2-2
TGTGCCAGCAGCGTGTCGGACGGGATCTCGATGAACACCGGGGAGCTGTTTTTT
CASSVSDGISMNTGELFF
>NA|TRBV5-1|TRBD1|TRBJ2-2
TGCGCCAGCAGCTTCGGGACAGGGGGCTCCGGGGAGCTGTTTTTT
CASSFGTGGSGELFF
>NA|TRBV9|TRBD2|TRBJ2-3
TGTGCCAGCAGCTTAGATGTGGGGGGGATGATTAGCACAGATACGCAGTATTTT
CASSLDVGGMISTDTQYF
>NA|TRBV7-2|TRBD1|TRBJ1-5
TGTGCCAGCAGCTTAGACGCGACAGGGGGCATAAAGAGCAATCAGCCCCAGCATTTT
CASSLDATGGIKSNQPQHF
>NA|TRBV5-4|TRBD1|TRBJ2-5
TGTGCCAGCAGTTCTACAGGGGTTGAGACCCAGTACTTC
CASSSTGVETQYF
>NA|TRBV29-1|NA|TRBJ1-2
TGCAGCGTTGATGTGGGCAGGGGAATCTATGGCTACACCTTC
CSVDVGRGIYGYTF
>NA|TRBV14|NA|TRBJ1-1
TGTGCCAGCAGCCAAGATAGGGGGACTGAAGCTTTCTTT
CASSQDRGTEAFF
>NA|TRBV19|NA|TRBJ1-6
TGTGCCAGTAGTATCTCGGACAGTAATTCACCCCTCCACTTT
CASSISDSNSPLHF
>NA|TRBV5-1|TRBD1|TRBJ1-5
TGCGCCAGCAGCCTGACAGGGATTAATCAGCCCCAGCATTTT
CASSLTGINQPQHF
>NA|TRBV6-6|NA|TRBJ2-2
TGTGCCAGCAGCCCCGCGCGGGCCAACACCGGGGAGCTGTTTTTT
CASSPARANTGELFF
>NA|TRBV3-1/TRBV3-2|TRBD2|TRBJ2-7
TGTGCCAGCAGCCAAGTTACGACTAGCGGGGGGGCCGCCTCTCGATACGAGCAGTACTTC
CASSQVTTSGGAASRYEQYF
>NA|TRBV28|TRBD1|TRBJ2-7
TGTGCCAGCAGAGGGGGGACAGGGTCCTACGAGCAGTACTTC
CASRGGTGSYEQYF
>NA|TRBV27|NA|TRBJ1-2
TGTGCCAGCAGTTTATCCCAAGCCGCCTATGGCTACACCTTC
CASSLSQAAYGYTF
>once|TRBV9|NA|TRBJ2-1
TGTGCCAGCAGCGTAGAGCGAAGGACCAATGAGCAGTTCTTC
CASSVERRTNEQFF
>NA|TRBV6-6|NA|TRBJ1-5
TGTGCCAGCAGTCGCGACCAGGGCCTAAATCAGCCCCAGCATTTT
CASSRDQGLNQPQHF
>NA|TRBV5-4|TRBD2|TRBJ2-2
TGTGCCAGCAGCCTCACTAGCGGGAGAAACACCGGGGAGCTGTTTTTT
CASSLTSGRNTGELFF
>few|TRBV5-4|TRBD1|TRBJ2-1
TGTGCCAGCAGCTTCCTACAGGGGAGCAACTACAATGAGCAGTTCTTC
CASSFLQGSNYNEQFF
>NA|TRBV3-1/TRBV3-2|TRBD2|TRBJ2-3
TGTGCCAGCAGCCCGAGCGGGGGGCGAACAGATACGCAGTATTTT
CASSPSGGRTDTQYF
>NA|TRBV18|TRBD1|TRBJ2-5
TGTGCCAGCTCACCACGAGGGGGCGCAGAGACCCAGTACTTC
CASSPRGGAETQYF
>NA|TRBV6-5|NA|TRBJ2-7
TGTGCCAGCAGTTACAACACAGGCTACGAGCAGTACTTC
CASSYNTGYEQYF
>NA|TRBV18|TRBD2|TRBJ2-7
TGTGCCAGCTCTCATAATCGACTAGCGGGCCTCTCCTACGAGCAGTACTTC
CASSHNRLAGLSYEQYF
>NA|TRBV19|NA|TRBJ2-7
TGTGCCAGTAGTATAGGCAGGGGCTTCTACGAGCAGTACTTC
CASSIGRGFYEQYF
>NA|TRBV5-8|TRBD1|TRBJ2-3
TGTGCCAGCAGCCCGGGACAGGCGATCACAGATACGCAGTATTTT
CASSPGQAITDTQYF
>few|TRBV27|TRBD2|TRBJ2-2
TGTGCCAGCAGTGCGCGGGGGACCCCCCCCGGGGAGCTGTTTTTT
CASSARGTPPGELFF
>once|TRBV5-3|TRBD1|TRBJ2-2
TGTGCCAGAAGCTCCCGACAGGGGAAAGACACCGGGGAGCTGTTTTTT
CARSSRQGKDTGELFF
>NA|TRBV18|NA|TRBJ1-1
TGTGCCAGCTCACTTCTCGCAGGGGACACTGAAGCTTTCTTT
CASSLLAGDTEAFF
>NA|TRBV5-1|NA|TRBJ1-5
TGCGCCAGCAGCTGGGAGGGCAAGAGCAATCAGCCCCAGCATTTT
CASSWEGKSNQPQHF
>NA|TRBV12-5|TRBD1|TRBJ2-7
TGTGCTAGTGGTCCAGGACAGGGCTACGAGCAGTACTTC
CASGPGQGYEQYF
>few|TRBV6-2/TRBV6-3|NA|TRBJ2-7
TGTGCCAGCAGTTATGGACAGCCCTCCTACGAGCAGTACTTC
CASSYGQPSYEQYF
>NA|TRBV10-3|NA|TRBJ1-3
TGTGCCGTTCGGGATTCCTCTGGAAACACCATATATTTT
CAVRDSSGNTIYF
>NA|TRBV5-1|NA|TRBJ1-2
TGCGCCAGCAGCTTGGCCCTGGGGAGGCGTAAATACACCTTC
CASSLALGRRKYTF
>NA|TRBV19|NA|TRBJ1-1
TGTGCCAGTATCTCATTGGGAGGGGTGGTCGCTGAAGCTTTCTTT
CASISLGGVVAEAFF
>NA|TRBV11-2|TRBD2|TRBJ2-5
TGTGCCAGCAGCTTTCAAGCGGGGGGGTTCGGGGAGACCCAGTACTTC
CASSFQAGGFGETQYF
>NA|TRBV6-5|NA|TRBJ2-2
TGTGCCAGCACCGAACGTGGCGGAAACACCGGGGAGCTGTTTTTT
CASTERGGNTGELFF
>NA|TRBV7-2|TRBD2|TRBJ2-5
TGTGCCAGCAGCTCTATCATAGCGGGGGGGCAAGAGACCCAGTACTTC
CASSSIIAGGQETQYF
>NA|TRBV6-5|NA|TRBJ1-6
TGTGCCAGCAGTTACGAAACCGGGACGGGCCGCGTGGGCCTCCACTTT
CASSYETGTGRVGLHF
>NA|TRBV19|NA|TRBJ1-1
TGTGCCAGCGGGGGGGGCCGGGATTTTATGGACACTGAAGCTTTCTTT
CASGGGRDFMDTEAFF
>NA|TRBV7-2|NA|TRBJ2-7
TGTGCCAGCAGCTTAAGCCAGGGACTCTCCTACGAGCAGTACTTC
CASSLSQGLSYEQYF
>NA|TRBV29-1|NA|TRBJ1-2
TGCAGCGCCTCGTCCCAGGGTAACTATGGCTACACCTTC
CSASSQGNYGYTF
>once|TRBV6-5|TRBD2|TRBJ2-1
TGTGCCAGCCGGGGGATCGGTAGCGGGAGACGGGAGCAGTTCTTC
CASRGIGSGRREQFF
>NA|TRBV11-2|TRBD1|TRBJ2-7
TGTGCCAGCAGCTTAAGCGACAGGGGTCCCGGATACTTC
CASSLSDRGPGYF
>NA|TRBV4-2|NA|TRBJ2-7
TGTGCCAGCAGCCAAGGAGTTGGCGAGCAGTACTTC
CASSQGVGEQYF
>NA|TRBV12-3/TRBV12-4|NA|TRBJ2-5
TGTGCCAGCAGTCCCGGGGCCCCAGAGACCCAGTACTTC
CASSPGAPETQYF
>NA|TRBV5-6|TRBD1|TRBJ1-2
TGTGCCAGCAGCTTAACAGGGGGCGTGAAGGGCTATGGCTACACCTTC
CASSLTGGVKGYGYTF